Each of the 20 T cell receptor beta chains below was sequenced from the same sample in a study of T cell responses to AZD1222 COVID-19 vaccine. TCRdb's copy holds only in-frame clones and misses some; the assay was immunoSEQ multiplex PCR. The data hold tens of thousands of clones, with 85% to 90% observed a single time. The sample was peripheral blood, taken 28 days after the second AZD1222 dose. The receptor source for this set is an adult who received the AZD1222 COVID-19 vaccine.

The V gene is TRBV5-1, the J gene TRBJ2-2, with 7 bases fitting TRBD2. The CDR3 totals 15 residues. V dropped 1 base and J dropped 1; count of bases not matched to a gene: 1. Germline CDR1 reads SGHRS; CDR2 reads YFSETQ. The CDR3 spells CASSLSGVNTGELFF. The CDR3 DNA reads as TGCGCCAGCAGCTTGAGCGGGGTGAACACCGGGGAGCTGTTTTTT.

The chain is built from TRBV6-5 and TRBJ2-5, with a weak D call TRBD2 (5 bases). Germline CDR1 and CDR2: MNHEY and SVGAGI. CDR3 length: 13 amino acids. Trimming removed 0 bases from V and 5 bases from J, with 7 bases in between. CDR3 in amino acids: CASSYSAGETQYF. CDR3 DNA sequence: TGTGCCAGCAGTTACTCGGCGGGCGAGACCCAGTACTTC.

This clone was picked up a small number of times. J is TRBJ1-1 and V is TRBV11-1; 7 bases map to TRBD1. Unmatched junction bases numbered 9, after V lost 0 bases and J lost 8 bases. CDR1 SGHAT and CDR2 FQDESV come from the germline V gene (reference sequence). The CDR3 is 15 amino acids. CDR3 sequence: CASSLAQGVEPEAFF. Here the CDR3 DNA reads TGTGCCAGCAGCTTAGCGCAGGGGGTCGAGCCGGAAGCTTTCTTT.

The V and J genes are TRBV10-3 and TRBJ1-3; D not certain. CDR3 length equals 13 residues. Germline V gene data show CDR1 as ENHRY and CDR2 as SYGVKD. V was cut by 6 bases and J by 0 bases, with 6 bases left in between. The CDR3 nucleotides read TGTGCCATCAGCAAGAGCTCTGGAAACACCATATATTTT. It specifies CAISKSSGNTIYF.

Written as DNA, the CDR3 is TGTGCCAGCAGCCGTGAGCCGAACACTGAAGCTTTCTTT. It translates to CASSREPNTEAFF. The chain couples TRBV11-3 to TRBJ1-1; D is unclear. Germline V gives CDR1 SGHNT, CDR2 YENEEA. V was cut by 5 bases and J by 1 base, with 8 bases left in between. The CDR3 consists of 13 residues.

The CDR3: CASTPGQGRSNTEAFF. The CDR3 DNA reads TGCGCCAGCACCCCGGGACAGGGGAGGTCGAACACTGAAGCTTTCTTT. The chain has TRBV5-1 and TRBJ1-1, with TRBD1 matching over 10 bases. CDR3 length: 16 residues. V lost 6 bases, J lost 1 base, and 9 bases stayed unmatched. Germline loops: CDR1 SGHRS, CDR2 YFSETQ.

The chain links TRBV7-8 to TRBJ2-3; 14 bases fit TRBD2. CDR3 length equals 17 residues. Germline CDR1 reads SGHVS; CDR2 reads FQNEAQ. Trimming at V came to 4 bases and at J to 0 bases, leaving 3 bases not matched to a gene. The CDR3 here is CASSSGLAGGSTDTQYF. The CDR3 bases are TGTGCCAGCAGCTCCGGACTAGCGGGGGGTAGCACAGATACGCAGTATTTT.

This chain connects TRBV12-5 to TRBJ1-5; possible D gene TRBD1, 6 bases. The germline V gene encodes CDR1 LGHNT and CDR2 FRNRAP. The germline V and J ends were trimmed by 1 base and 2 bases, with 6 bases remaining between them. This CDR3 is built from 14 residues. The CDR3 DNA follows: TGTGCTAGTGGTTTGGACAGGGGCAATCAGCCCCAGCATTTT. This codes for CASGLDRGNQPQHF.

The rearrangement joins TRBV18 to TRBJ2-7, with D unclear. CDR1 KGHSH and CDR2 LQKENI come from the germline V gene. The CDR3 spans 14 residues. Trimming took off 2 bases at V and 2 bases at J, with 10 bases between the two ends. CDR3 nucleotides: TGTGCCAGCTCACCAAATGGGGTAACCTACGAGCAGTACTTC. Protein product: CASSPNGVTYEQYF.

V is TRBV7-9 and J is TRBJ2-5; 10 nucleotides match TRBD2. This CDR3 region has 14 residues. V gave up 1 base and J gave up 5 bases; unmatched junction bases: 1. CDR1 and CDR2 (germline): SEHNR, FQNEAQ (reference sequence). The DNA of the CDR3 is TGTGCCAGCAGCTTAGGACTAGCGGGCGAGACCCAGTACTTC. Translated: CASSLGLAGETQYF.

The genes are TRBV5-1 and TRBJ2-7; 11 bases line up with TRBD1. V shed 3 bases, J shed 4 bases, and the junction held 3 bases outside the gene matches. Germline CDR1 and CDR2: SGHRS and YFSETQ. This CDR3 comprises 14 residues. The CDR3 region is CASSSDRGPYEQYF. The DNA of the CDR3 is TGCGCCAGCAGCTCGGACAGGGGGCCTTACGAGCAGTACTTC.

The V gene is TRBV6-2 or TRBV6-3, the J gene TRBJ2-7; D uncertain. V was clipped by 0 bases and J by 1 base, with 7 bases between them. This CDR3 spans 14 amino acids. CDR1 is MNHEY and CDR2 is SVGEGT in the germline V gene. The CDR3 coding sequence is TGTGCCAGCAGTTACTCGCTGGGATCCTACGAGCAGTACTTC. Translated, it gives CASSYSLGSYEQYF.

This chain joins TRBV5-4 and TRBJ2-3; maybe TRBD1 (6 bases). Looked up from germline, CDR1 is SGHNT and CDR2 is YYREEE (reference sequence). The CDR3 contains 16 residues. The ends were cut back, 0 bases at V and 4 bases at J, with 15 bases in the middle. In DNA form, the CDR3 reads TGTGCCAGCAGCTTGGGTGGGGGCAGGGGCCCAGATACGCAGTATTTT. This codes for CASSLGGGRGPDTQYF.

This chain uses TRBV9 with TRBJ1-4, with D perhaps matching TRBD1 (5 bases). The germline gives CDR1 SGDLS, CDR2 YYNGEE. This CDR3 is built from 16 residues. Trimming took 4 bases from V and 6 from J, leaving 19 bases between them. The CDR3 reads CASSPGRGRVYEKLFF. DNA of the CDR3: TGTGCCAGCAGCCCTGGCCGGGGACGGGTATATGAAAAACTGTTTTTT.

J is TRBJ1-2 and V is TRBV5-1; D ambiguous. The V end lost 0 bases, the J end lost 0 bases, and 3 bases lay between the germline ends. Germline V gene sequence: CDR1 SGHRS, CDR2 YFSETQ. The CDR3 covers 13 residues. The chain's CDR3 is CASSLEANYGYTF. The CDR3 coding sequence is TGCGCCAGCAGCTTGGAAGCTAACTATGGCTACACCTTC.

V usage is TRBV5-4 and J usage is TRBJ2-3; D tentatively fits TRBD1 or TRBD2 (5 bases each). This CDR3 contains 15 residues. The germline V gene has CDR1 SGHNT and CDR2 YYREEE (reference sequence). V was shortened by 3 bases and J by 0 bases, with 11 bases between the two germline ends. The CDR3 bases are TGTGCCAGCAGCTGGGGTGGGGGTAGCACAGATACGCAGTATTTT. Encoded protein: CASSWGGGSTDTQYF.

The chain uses TRBV30 and TRBJ2-6; D may be TRBD2 (6 bases). V lost 0 bases and J lost 0, with 12 bases in between. The germline gives CDR1 GTSNPN, CDR2 SVGIG (reference sequence). CDR3 length: 17 amino acids. This CDR3 is CAWSVTGLSSGANVLTF. As DNA, the CDR3 is TGTGCCTGGAGTGTAACGGGACTGAGCTCTGGGGCCAACGTCCTGACTTTC.

V gene TRBV30 combines with J gene TRBJ2-7; the D is unclear. The CDR3 has 11 amino acids. Germline values: CDR1 GTSNPN, CDR2 SVGIG (reference sequence). Trimming stripped 2 bases from V and 4 bases from J, with 6 bases between. CDR3 sequence (DNA): TGTGCCTGGAGTCTAGGGTACGAGCAGTACTTC. Protein sequence: CAWSLGYEQYF.

The chain uses TRBV7-2 and TRBJ2-3; D is ambiguous. The CDR3 spans 12 residues. Germline V lookup: CDR1 SGHTA, CDR2 FQGNSA. Deletions cut 5 bases from V and 6 bases from J, with 9 bases between. Here the CDR3 reads CASSQRVDTQYF. In nucleotides, the CDR3 is TGTGCCAGCAGCCAAAGAGTGGATACGCAGTATTTT.

V is TRBV5-5 and J is TRBJ2-6; 8 bases are shared with TRBD1. The ends lost 2 bases at V and 1 base at J; junction bases unmatched: 11. Germline lookup yields CDR1 SGHKS and CDR2 YYEKEE (reference sequence). CDR3 length: 19 residues. The CDR3 sequence is CASSFLPGTGSSGANVLTF. CDR3 DNA sequence: TGTGCCAGCAGCTTTTTACCCGGGACAGGCTCATCTGGGGCCAACGTCCTGACTTTC.